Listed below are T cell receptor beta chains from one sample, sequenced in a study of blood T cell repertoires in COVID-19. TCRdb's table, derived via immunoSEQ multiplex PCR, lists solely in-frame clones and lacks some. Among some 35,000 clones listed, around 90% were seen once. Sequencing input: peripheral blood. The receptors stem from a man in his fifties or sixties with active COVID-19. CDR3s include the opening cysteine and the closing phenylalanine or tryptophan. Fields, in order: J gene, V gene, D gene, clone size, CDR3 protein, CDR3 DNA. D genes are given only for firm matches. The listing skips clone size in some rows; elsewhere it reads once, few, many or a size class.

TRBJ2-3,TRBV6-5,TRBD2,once,CASSKGGDTQYF,TGTGCCAGCAGTAAGGGAGGGGATACGCAGTATTTT
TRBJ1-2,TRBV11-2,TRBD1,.,CASSLVPRDRVNGYTF,TGTGCCAGCAGCTTAGTTCCCCGGGACAGGGTCAATGGCTACACCTTC
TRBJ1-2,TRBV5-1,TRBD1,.,CASSPRTGSDGYTF,TGCGCCAGCAGCCCTAGGACAGGAAGCGATGGCTACACCTTC
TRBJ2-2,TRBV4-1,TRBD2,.,CASSLLRLAERERTGELFF,TGCGCCAGCAGCCTCCTTAGGTTGGCTGAGCGGGAGCGTACCGGGGAGCTGTTTTTT
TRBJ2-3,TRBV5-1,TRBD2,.,CASSLGLAGRDTQYF,TGCGCCAGCAGCTTGGGACTAGCGGGGAGGGATACGCAGTATTTT
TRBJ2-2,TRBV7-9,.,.,CASSLASGPGELFF,TGTGCCAGCAGCTTAGCGTCAGGGCCCGGGGAGCTGTTTTTT
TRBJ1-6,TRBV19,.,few,CASSFSSYNSPLHF,TGTGCCAGTAGTTTCAGCTCCTATAATTCACCCCTCCACTTT
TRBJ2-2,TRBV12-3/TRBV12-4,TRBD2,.,CASSQRGDGELFF,TGTGCCAGCAGTCAGCGGGGCGACGGGGAGCTGTTTTTT
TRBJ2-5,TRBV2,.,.,CASSELRQETQYF,TGTGCCAGCAGTGAGCTACGCCAAGAGACCCAGTACTTC
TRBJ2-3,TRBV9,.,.,CASSVRGTDTQYF,TGTGCCAGCAGCGTTCGAGGGACAGATACGCAGTATTTT